A single T cell receptor beta chain is shown here with its context. What it binds is unknown. The data are from a study of vaccination and CD4 T cells after COVID-19. For the study at large: Post-COVID sampling occurred a median approximately 100 days after diagnosis (range 35 to 161). The authors used overlapping spike peptides from SARS-CoV-2, HCoV-NL63, HCoV-OC43 and HCoV-229E to stimulate cells.

Noted treatment: roughly 10-day PBMC culture with coronavirus spike peptide pools or control peptides (ViraFEST assay). The unexposed donor provided CD4+ T cells, which were taken before the COVID-19 pandemic (2011-2018). With the Oncomine TCR Beta short-read assay, DNA from cultured CD4+ T cells was sequenced. DNA came from CD4+ T cells after culture. Each CDR3 protein gets one entry after TCRdb re-called the PCR reads with MiXCR. The table includes some 9,700 distinct CDR3 sequences, around three fifths detected once. The CDR3 length is 15 residues. In germline, CDR1 is KGHSH, CDR2 LQKENI. V gave up 0 bases and J gave up 5 bases, with 13 bases separating them.

The sequenced sample was CD4+ T cells from blood, cultured in vitro. This sequence joins TRBV18 and TRBJ2-5; D is possibly TRBD2 (5 bases). This sequence originates from a human donor in good health. DNA for the CDR3: TGTGCCAGCTCACCACCGGGGAGAGGGCAGGAGACCCAGTACTTC. It translates to CASSPPGRGQETQYF.